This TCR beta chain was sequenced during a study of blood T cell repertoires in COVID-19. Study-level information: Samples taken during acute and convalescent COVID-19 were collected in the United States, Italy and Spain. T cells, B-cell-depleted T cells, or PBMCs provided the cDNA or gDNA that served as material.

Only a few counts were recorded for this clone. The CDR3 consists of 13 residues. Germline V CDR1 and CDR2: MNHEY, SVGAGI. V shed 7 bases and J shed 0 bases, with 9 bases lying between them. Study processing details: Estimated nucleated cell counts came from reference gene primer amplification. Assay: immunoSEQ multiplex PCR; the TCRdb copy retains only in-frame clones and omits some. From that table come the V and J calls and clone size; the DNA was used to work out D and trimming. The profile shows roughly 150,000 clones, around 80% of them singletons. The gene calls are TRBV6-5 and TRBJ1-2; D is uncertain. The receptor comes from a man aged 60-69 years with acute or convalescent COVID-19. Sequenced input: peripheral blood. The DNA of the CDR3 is TGTGCCAGCATCGGGGAATCTAACTATGGCTACACCTTC. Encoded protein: CASIGESNYGYTF.